This TCR beta chain was observed in a study of blood T cell repertoires in COVID-19. Turning to the study itself: T cells, B-cell-depleted T cells, or PBMCs provided the cDNA or gDNA that served as material.

Study processing details: Reference gene primers were amplified, and this amplification served to estimate nucleated cell counts. Sequencing used immunoSEQ multiplex PCR; TCRdb keeps in-frame clones, though not all of them. V and J calls and clone size are as listed in that table; D and trimming were resolved from the DNA. The table shows about 150,000 clones, with 75% to 85% occurring only once. The germline CDR1 and CDR2 sequences are MNHNS and SASEGT. CDR3 length: 14 residues. V was cut by 3 bases and J by 0 bases, with 6 bases left in between. The V gene is TRBV6-1, the J gene TRBJ1-3; D call uncertain. Sequenced input: peripheral blood. The receptor was isolated from an older woman with COVID-19, enrolled during active disease. In DNA form, the CDR3 reads TGTGCCAGCAGTGACCAGGTCTCTGGAAACACCATATATTTT. Protein product: CASSDQVSGNTIYF.